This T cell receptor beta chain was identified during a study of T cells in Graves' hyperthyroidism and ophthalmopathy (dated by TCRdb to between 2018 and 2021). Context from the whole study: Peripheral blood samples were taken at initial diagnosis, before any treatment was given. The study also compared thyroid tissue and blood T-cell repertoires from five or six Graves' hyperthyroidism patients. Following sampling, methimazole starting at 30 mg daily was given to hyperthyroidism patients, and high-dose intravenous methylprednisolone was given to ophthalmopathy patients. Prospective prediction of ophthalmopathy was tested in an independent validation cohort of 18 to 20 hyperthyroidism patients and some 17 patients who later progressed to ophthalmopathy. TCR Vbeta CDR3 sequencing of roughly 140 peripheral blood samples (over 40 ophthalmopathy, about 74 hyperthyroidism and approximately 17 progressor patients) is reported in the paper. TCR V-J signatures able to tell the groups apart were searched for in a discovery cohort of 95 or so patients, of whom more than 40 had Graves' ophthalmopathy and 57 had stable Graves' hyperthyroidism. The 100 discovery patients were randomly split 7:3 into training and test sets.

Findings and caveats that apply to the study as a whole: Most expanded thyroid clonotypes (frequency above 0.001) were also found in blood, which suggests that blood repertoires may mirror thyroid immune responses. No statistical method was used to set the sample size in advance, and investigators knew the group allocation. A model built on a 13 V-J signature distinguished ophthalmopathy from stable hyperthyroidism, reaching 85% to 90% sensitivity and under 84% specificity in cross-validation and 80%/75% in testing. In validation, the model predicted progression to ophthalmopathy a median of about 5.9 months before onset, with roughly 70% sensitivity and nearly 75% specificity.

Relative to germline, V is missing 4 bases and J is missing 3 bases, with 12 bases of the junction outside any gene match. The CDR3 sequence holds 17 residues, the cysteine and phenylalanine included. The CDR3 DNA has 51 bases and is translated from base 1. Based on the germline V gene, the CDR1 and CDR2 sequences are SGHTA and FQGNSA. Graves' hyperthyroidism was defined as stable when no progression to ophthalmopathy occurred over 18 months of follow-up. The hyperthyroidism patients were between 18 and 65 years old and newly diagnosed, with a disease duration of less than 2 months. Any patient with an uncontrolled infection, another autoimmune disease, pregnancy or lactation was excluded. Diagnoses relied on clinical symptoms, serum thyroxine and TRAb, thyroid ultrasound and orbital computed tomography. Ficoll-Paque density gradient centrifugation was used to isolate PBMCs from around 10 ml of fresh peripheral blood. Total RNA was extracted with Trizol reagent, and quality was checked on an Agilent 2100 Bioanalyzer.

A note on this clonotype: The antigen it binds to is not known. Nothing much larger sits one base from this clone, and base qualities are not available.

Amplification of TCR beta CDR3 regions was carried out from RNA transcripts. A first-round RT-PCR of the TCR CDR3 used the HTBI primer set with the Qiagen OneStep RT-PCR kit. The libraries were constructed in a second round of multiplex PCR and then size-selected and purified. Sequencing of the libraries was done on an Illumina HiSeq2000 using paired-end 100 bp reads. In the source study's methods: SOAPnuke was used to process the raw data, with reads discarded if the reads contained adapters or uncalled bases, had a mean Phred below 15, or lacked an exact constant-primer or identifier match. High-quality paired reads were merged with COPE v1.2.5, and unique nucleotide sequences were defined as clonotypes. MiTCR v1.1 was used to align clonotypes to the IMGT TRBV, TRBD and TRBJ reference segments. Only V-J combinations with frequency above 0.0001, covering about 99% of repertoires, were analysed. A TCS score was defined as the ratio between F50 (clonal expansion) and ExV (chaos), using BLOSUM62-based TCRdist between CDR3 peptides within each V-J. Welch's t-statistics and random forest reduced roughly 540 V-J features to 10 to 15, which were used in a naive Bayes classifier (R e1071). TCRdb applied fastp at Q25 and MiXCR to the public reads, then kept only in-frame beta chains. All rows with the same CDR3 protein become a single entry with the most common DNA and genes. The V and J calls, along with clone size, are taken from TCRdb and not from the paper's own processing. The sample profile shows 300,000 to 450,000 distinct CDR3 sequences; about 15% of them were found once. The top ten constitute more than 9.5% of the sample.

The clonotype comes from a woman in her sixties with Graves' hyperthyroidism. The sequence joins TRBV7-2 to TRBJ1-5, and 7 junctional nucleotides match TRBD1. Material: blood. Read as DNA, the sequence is TGTGCCAGCAGCTACGGGACAGCTATCCTCGACAATCAGCCCCAGCATTTT. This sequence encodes CASSYGTAILDNQPQHF.